These 21 T cell receptor beta chains came from one sample sequenced in a study of beta chain features in type 1 diabetes. Sequencing targeted expressed TCRB transcripts, as all isolated RNA had been reverse transcribed. Produced via immunoSEQ multiplex PCR; TCRdb's table is partial and in-frame only. Of around 450,000 clones listed, approximately 10% were seen once; the top ten hold more than 0.045%. Sequenced material: naive CD4+ T cells from blood. These receptors came from a young woman in good health.

The CDR3 DNA follows: TGTGCCAGCAGGATGACAGTTCAAGAGACCCAGTACTTC. Its translation: CASRMTVQETQYF. The chain links TRBV2 to TRBJ2-5; D perhaps matches TRBD1 (5 bases). This CDR3 contains 13 residues. The V and J ends lost 6 bases and 2 bases respectively, with 10 bases between them. Germline V CDR1 and CDR2: SNHLY, FYNNEI.

The rearrangement joins TRBV28 to TRBJ1-6, with D maybe TRBD1 (5 bases). Looked up from germline, CDR1 is MDHEN and CDR2 is SYDVKM. The V end was cut by 5 bases, the J end by 7 bases, with 12 bases between. The CDR3 has 14 residues. This CDR3 reads CASSEGTANSPLHF. CDR3 in DNA: TGTGCCAGCAGTGAGGGGACCGCCAATTCACCCCTCCACTTT.

V usage is TRBV6-6 and J usage is TRBJ2-5, with 8 nucleotides matching TRBD1. The CDR3 loop spans 15 amino acids. CDR1 and CDR2 (germline): MNHNY, SVGAGI (reference sequence). Germline trimming cut 6 bases from V and 4 bases from J; bases unmatched to any gene: 10. This CDR3 is CASSRQGLNGETQYF. DNA for the CDR3: TGTGCCAGCAGCCGACAGGGGTTAAACGGAGAGACCCAGTACTTC.

This clone was detected many times. The CDR3 is CAWSRENTGELFF. CDR3 in DNA: TGTGCCTGGAGTCGAGAGAACACCGGGGAGCTGTTTTTT. The chain recombines TRBV30 with TRBJ2-2; D ambiguous. CDR3 length: 13 residues. The germline V gene has CDR1 GTSNPN and CDR2 SVGIG (reference sequence). V was trimmed by 2 bases and J by 1 base, leaving 5 bases between them.

The chain links TRBV5-8 to TRBJ1-5; D is perhaps TRBD1 (6 bases). Trimming cost V 3 bases and J 7 bases, with 29 bases left between them. The germline V gene has CDR1 SGHTS and CDR2 YDEGEE. This CDR3 is 19 amino acids long. The CDR3, as DNA: TGTGCCAGCAGCTCGCTCTTGGGGGATTCAACAGGGCTAGGACAGCCCCAGCATTTT. It encodes CASSSLLGDSTGLGQPQHF. Using reference TRBV5-8 and TRBJ1-5 for the parts outside the CDR3, the full variable domain is EAGVTQSPTHLIKTRGQQATLRCSPISGHTSVYWYQQALGLGLQFLLWYDEGEERNRGNFPPRFSGRQFPNYSSELNVNALELEDSALYLCASSSLLGDSTGLGQPQHFGDGTRLSIL.

This clone was detected a few times. V usage is TRBV5-4 and J usage is TRBJ2-7; no definite D call. Deletions cut 0 bases from V and 0 bases from J, with 10 bases between. From germline, CDR1 is SGHNT and CDR2 YYREEE (reference sequence). The CDR3 is 15 amino acids. The CDR3 spells CASSLEASDSYEQYF. In DNA form, the CDR3 reads TGTGCCAGCAGCTTGGAGGCCTCGGACTCCTACGAGCAGTACTTC. The variable domain in full, with the rest retrieved from reference TRBV5-4 and TRBJ2-7, is ETGVTQSPTHLIKTRGQQVTLRCSSQSGHNTVSWYQQALGQGPQFIFQYYREEENGRGNFPPRFSGLQFPNYSSELNVNALELDDSALYLCASSLEASDSYEQYFGPGTRLTVT.

The chain has TRBV5-4 and TRBJ2-5; 10 positions match TRBD1. Germline values: CDR1 SGHNT, CDR2 YYREEE (reference sequence). The CDR3 loop spans 17 amino acids. V lost 4 bases, J lost 1 base, and 10 bases stayed unmatched. CDR3 sequence reads: CASSALGQGRGQETQYF. CDR3 sequence (DNA): TGTGCCAGCAGCGCTTTGGGACAGGGGAGGGGCCAAGAGACCCAGTACTTC. Looking up the rest from reference TRBV5-4 and TRBJ2-5 gives the full variable domain: ETGVTQSPTHLIKTRGQQVTLRCSSQSGHNTVSWYQQALGQGPQFIFQYYREEENGRGNFPPRFSGLQFPNYSSELNVNALELDDSALYLCASSALGQGRGQETQYFGPGTRLLVL.

The chain recombines TRBV7-9 with TRBJ2-7; TRBD2 is a possible D gene (6 bases). V was pared by 4 bases and J by 7 bases, with 14 bases between. This CDR3 has 13 residues. Germline CDR1 and CDR2: SEHNR and FQNEAQ (reference sequence). The DNA for the CDR3 is TGTGCCAGCAGCTCACACGTGGCGGGGGAGCAGTACTTC. This codes for CASSSHVAGEQYF.

This clone was detected a few times. The V and J genes are TRBV6-6 and TRBJ2-2; TRBD2 might be the D (6 bases). V was clipped by 0 bases and J by 6 bases, with 11 bases between them. This CDR3 contains 15 residues. CDR1 MNHNY and CDR2 SVGAGI come from the germline V gene (reference sequence). The CDR3 spells CASSYSPTRSGELFF. The DNA for the CDR3 is TGTGCCAGCAGTTACTCACCGACTAGATCCGGGGAGCTGTTTTTT.

This clone was detected only a few times. V gene TRBV4-3 combines with J gene TRBJ2-1; TRBD2 agrees at 10 bases. Germline-derived CDR1 and CDR2 are LGHNA and YSLEER. The trim removed 4 bases at V and 11 bases at J, leaving 8 bases unmatched. The CDR3 runs 14 residues. The DNA of the CDR3 is TGCGCCAGCAGCCTTACTAGCGGGATAACTCAGCAGTTCTTC. Translating gives CASSLTSGITQQFF.

This clone was seen a handful of times. The chain links TRBV10-3 to TRBJ1-1, with 7 bases aligning to TRBD1. V was clipped by 10 bases and J by 3 bases; unmatched bases: 5. CDR3 size: 12 residues. Germline V CDR1 and CDR2: ENHRY, SYGVKD. The chain's CDR3 is CARRTGDTEAFF. The CDR3 bases are TGTGCCAGAAGAACAGGGGACACTGAAGCTTTCTTT.

This clone turned up a few times. The rearrangement links TRBV25-1 to TRBJ2-3; 10 bases agree with TRBD2. Germline CDR1 reads MGHDK; CDR2 reads SYGVNS. This CDR3 spans 16 amino acids. Losses at the gene ends were 2 bases for V and 6 bases for J; bases not matched to a gene: 8. The CDR3 region is CASSEQRGGLGDTQYF. For the CDR3, the DNA is TGTGCCAGCAGTGAACAGCGGGGGGGCCTGGGGGATACGCAGTATTTT.

This clone has just a few counts. The J gene is TRBJ2-1, the V gene TRBV5-1, with D maybe TRBD1 (6 bases). The length of the CDR3 is 18 residues. Trimming pared 0 bases from V and 0 bases from J, leaving 16 bases between. Per germline, CDR1 SGHRS and CDR2 YFSETQ. CDR3 DNA sequence: TGCGCCAGCAGCTTGGTGGGGCAACAGGGACCCTCCTACAATGAGCAGTTCTTC. Translating gives CASSLVGQQGPSYNEQFF.

With respect to this clone: This CDR3 is also generated by other DNA sequences in the sample. The chain uses TRBV9 and TRBJ2-3; D gene uncertain. The CDR3 has 12 residues. The V gene's germline CDR1 is SGDLS and CDR2 YYNGEE. Trimming shortened V by 2 bases and J by 5 bases, and 6 bases separated the two germline ends. This CDR3 is CASSVARDTQYF. The CDR3, as DNA: TGTGCCAGCAGCGTTGCCCGAGATACGCAGTATTTT.

This clone occurred a few times. This sample includes further DNA sequences coding for the same CDR3. This chain joins TRBV6-5 and TRBJ2-3; unclear D gene. Trimming left V 0 bases short and J 0 bases short, with 4 bases between. CDR1 and CDR2 from the germline V gene are MNHEY and SVGAGI. CDR3 length equals 14 residues. CDR3 sequence reads: CASSYSTSTDTQYF. In DNA form, the CDR3 reads TGTGCCAGCAGTTACTCGACCAGCACAGATACGCAGTATTTT.

The chain joins TRBV7-2 to TRBJ2-5; 7 bases fit TRBD1. V was pared by 6 bases and J by 5 bases, with 9 bases of the junction left unmatched. CDR1 and CDR2 from the germline V gene are SGHTA and FQGNSA. The CDR3 covers 14 residues. The CDR3 DNA follows: TGTGCCAGCAGGCGTAACAGGGGCGAGGAGACCCAGTACTTC. Encoded protein: CASRRNRGEETQYF.

This clone was detected a few times. In the same sample, other DNA sequences code for this CDR3. This chain connects TRBV20-1 to TRBJ1-1, with D unresolved. V was cut by 1 base and J by 5 bases, with 5 bases left in between. Germline V gene data show CDR1 as DFQATT and CDR2 as SNEGSKA (reference sequence). The CDR3 has 11 residues. The chain's CDR3 is CSARANTEAFF. In DNA form, the CDR3 reads TGCAGTGCTAGAGCGAATACTGAAGCTTTCTTT.

V gene TRBV28 combines with J gene TRBJ2-2; 9 positions agree with TRBD1. The CDR3 extends over 16 amino acids. Per germline, CDR1 MDHEN and CDR2 SYDVKM. V lost 3 bases and J lost 1; bases outside the gene matches: 3. For the CDR3, the DNA is TGTGCCAGCAGTTTTGGGACAGGGTGGAACACCGGGGAGCTGTTTTTT. Protein sequence: CASSFGTGWNTGELFF.

This clone has just a few counts. For the CDR3, the DNA is TGTGCCAGCAGCGTAGTTGGGCAGGGGTTCCGCGAGCAGTACGTC. Translated, it gives CASSVVGQGFREQYV. The chain recombines TRBV9 with TRBJ2-7; D perhaps matches TRBD1 (6 bases). The CDR3 loop spans 15 amino acids. Germline values: CDR1 SGDLS, CDR2 YYNGEE. Trimming stripped 0 bases from V and 6 bases from J, with 16 bases between.

This clone was seen only a few times. The chain carries TRBV18 and TRBJ1-1; the D gene is possibly TRBD1 (5 bases). CDR3 length equals 16 residues. Germline CDR1 is KGHSH and CDR2 is LQKENI. Deletions cut 3 bases from V and 0 bases from J, with 14 bases between. CDR3 nucleotides: TGTGCCAGCTCACCCCGGGAGGGGACGATGAACACTGAAGCTTTCTTT. It is translated as CASSPREGTMNTEAFF.

As for this clone: Other DNA sequences from this sample encode an identical CDR3 as well. The chain has TRBV29-1 and TRBJ1-2; D remains ambiguous. CDR3 size: 13 residues. Looked up from germline, CDR1 is SQVTM and CDR2 is ANQGSEA. Trimming removed 3 bases at V and 2 bases at J, with 10 bases between. CDR3 DNA sequence: TGCAGCGTTGAGGAGGTATCGAACTATGGCTACACCTTC. Amino acid sequence: CSVEEVSNYGYTF.